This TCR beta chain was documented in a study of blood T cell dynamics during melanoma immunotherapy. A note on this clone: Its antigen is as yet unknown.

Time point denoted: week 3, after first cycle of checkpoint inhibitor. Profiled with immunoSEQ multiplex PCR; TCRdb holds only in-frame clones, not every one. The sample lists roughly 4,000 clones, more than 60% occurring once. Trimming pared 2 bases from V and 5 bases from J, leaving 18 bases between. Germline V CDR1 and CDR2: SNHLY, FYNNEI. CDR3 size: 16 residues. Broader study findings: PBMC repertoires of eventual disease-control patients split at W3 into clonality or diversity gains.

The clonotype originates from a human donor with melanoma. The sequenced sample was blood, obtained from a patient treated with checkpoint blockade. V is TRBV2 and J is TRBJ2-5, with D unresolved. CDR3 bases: TGTGCCAGCAGTGAACGAACAGAATCTGTGAGGGAGACCCAGTACTTC. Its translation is CASSERTESVRETQYF. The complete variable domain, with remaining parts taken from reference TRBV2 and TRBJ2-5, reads EPEVTQTPSHQVTQMGQEVILRCVPISNHLYFYWYRQILGQKVEFLVSFYNNEISEKSEIFDDQFSVERPDGSNFTLKIRSTKLEDSAMYFCASSERTESVRETQYFGPGTRLLVL.